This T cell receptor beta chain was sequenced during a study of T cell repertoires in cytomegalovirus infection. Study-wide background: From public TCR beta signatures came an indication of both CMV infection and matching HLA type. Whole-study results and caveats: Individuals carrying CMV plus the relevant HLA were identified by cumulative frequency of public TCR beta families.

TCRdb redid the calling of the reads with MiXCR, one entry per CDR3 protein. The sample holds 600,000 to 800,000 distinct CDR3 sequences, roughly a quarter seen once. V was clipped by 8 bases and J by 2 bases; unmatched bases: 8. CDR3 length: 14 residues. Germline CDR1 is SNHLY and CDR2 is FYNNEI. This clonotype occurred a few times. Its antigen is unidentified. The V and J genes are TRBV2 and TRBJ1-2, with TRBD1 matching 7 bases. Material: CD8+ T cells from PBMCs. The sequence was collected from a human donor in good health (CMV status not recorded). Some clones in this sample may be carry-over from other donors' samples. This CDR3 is CASWGTEKNYGYTF. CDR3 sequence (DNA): TGTGCCAGCTGGGGGACAGAAAAAAACTATGGCTACACCTTC.